The rows below give T cell receptor beta chains drawn from one sample of a study of shared clonotypes between healthy human individuals. The assay was immunoSEQ multiplex PCR, and TCRdb's table has in-frame clones only and misses some. The sample has about 1 million clones; around 75% are singletons. The sequencing input was memory CD4+ T cells sorted from blood. These receptor sequences come from a man between 18 and 35 years old in good health. CDR3s include the opening cysteine and the closing phenylalanine or tryptophan. A D gene is named only where the DNA matches it firmly. Clone size is not always given. Where it is, it says once, few, many or a class for expanded clones.

TRBV7-2	TRBD2	TRBJ2-7	.	TGTGCCAGCAGCTTAGTAAGAAGCGGGAGGTCTTTTGAGCAGTACTTC	CASSLVRSGRSFEQYF
TRBV5-6	.	TRBJ2-7	.	TGTGCCAGCAGCTTGCTCCCTCTCGGAGGGCAGTACTTC	CASSLLPLGGQYF
TRBV5-5	.	TRBJ1-1	.	TGTGCCAGCAGCCTTTTTTTGTCCGGGAACACTGAAGCTTTCTTT	CASSLFLSGNTEAFF
TRBV13	.	TRBJ2-2	.	TGTGCCAGCAGCTTAGGATCGGGGTGGCCCACCGGGGAGCTGTTTTTT	CASSLGSGWPTGELFF
TRBV7-2	.	TRBJ1-1	once	TGTGCCAGCAGCTTAGGGGCAGGGTTGGTCACTGAAGCTTTCTTT	CASSLGAGLVTEAFF
TRBV7-2	.	TRBJ2-5	.	TGTGCCAGCAGCTTAGAGGGGATCGGGACCCAGTACTTC	CASSLEGIGTQYF
TRBV14	TRBD1	TRBJ1-4	.	TGTGCCAGCAGCCAAGAGAACAGGGGACCAAGAGAAAAACTGTTTTTT	CASSQENRGPREKLFF
TRBV5-1	TRBD1	TRBJ1-6	.	TGCGCCAGCAGCTTGGGGGACAGTGCATATAATTCACCCCTCCACTTT	CASSLGDSAYNSPLHF
TRBV5-4	TRBD2	TRBJ2-3	.	TGTGCCAGCAGCGGCGGGAGGGAATCAGATACGCAGTATTTT	CASSGGRESDTQYF
TRBV18	TRBD1	TRBJ1-6	.	TGTGCCAGCTCACCAGGGACAGGGGGGAATTCACCCCTCCACTTT	CASSPGTGGNSPLHF
TRBV27	.	TRBJ2-3	.	TGTGTTTCATTTACCACTGGTCCTAGGTCCTTAGATACGCAGTATTTT	CVSFTTGPRSLDTQYF
TRBV10-2	.	TRBJ1-5	.	TGCGCCAGCGATTCCGGGACAAACGTACTTTATAGCAATCAGCCCCAGCATTTT	CASDSGTNVLYSNQPQHF
TRBV5-6	TRBD1	TRBJ1-6	.	TGTGCCAGCAGCAGGGGACAGGGAGGGAAAAATTCACCCCTCCACTTT	CASSRGQGGKNSPLHF
TRBV10-3	.	TRBJ2-5	.	TGTGCCATCAATACCTTAGGTGGCCAAGAGACCCAGTACTTC	CAINTLGGQETQYF
TRBV19	.	TRBJ2-6	few	TGTGCCAGTACCCCCCGCATAGGGTCTGGGGCCAACGTCCTGACTTTC	CASTPRIGSGANVLTF
TRBV27	TRBD1	TRBJ2-7	.	TGTGCCAGCAGTAAACAGGGGGCGTTTGGTTTCGAGCAGTACTTC	CASSKQGAFGFEQYF
TRBV19	.	TRBJ2-5	once	TGTGCCAGTTCGGTATTAGCGGAAGAGACCCAGTACTTC	CASSVLAEETQYF
TRBV27	.	TRBJ1-3	.	TGTGCCAGCAGTTTATGGGGAGGGGCCTTCTCTGGAAACACCATATATTTT	CASSLWGGAFSGNTIYF
TRBV19	.	TRBJ2-7	.	TGTGCCAGTAGTATAAGTGTGAAGGGGACCTACGAGCAGTACTTC	CASSISVKGTYEQYF
TRBV5-1	TRBD2	TRBJ2-1	.	TGCGCCAGCAGTCCCAGCGGGACTTCCTACAATGAGCAGTTCTTC	CASSPSGTSYNEQFF
TRBV18	.	TRBJ2-7	.	TGTGCCAGCTCAACACTGAGGGGTGGTGGTTCCTACGAGCAGTACTTC	CASSTLRGGGSYEQYF
TRBV7-2	.	TRBJ1-5	.	TGTGCCAGCAGCTTACTCCACCTCCGCGATCAGCCCCAGCATTTT	CASSLLHLRDQPQHF
TRBV6-5	.	TRBJ2-2	.	TGTGCCAGCAGTTACTCGATAAGGAACACCGGGGAGCTGTTTTTT	CASSYSIRNTGELFF
TRBV28	.	TRBJ1-1	.	TGTGCCAGCAGTTTATGGGGGGGGCCTACGAACACTGAAGCTTTCTTT	CASSLWGGPTNTEAFF
TRBV19	.	TRBJ1-5	.	TGTGCCAGTAGTATACGTCAGGGTGGGAATCAGCCCCAGCATTTT	CASSIRQGGNQPQHF
TRBV10-1	.	TRBJ2-5	.	TGCGCCAGCAGTGAGTCGTCGGTGCGGGGGCGTCAAGAGACCCAGTACTTC	CASSESSVRGRQETQYF
TRBV10-1	.	TRBJ1-2	.	TGCGCCAGCAGTCACTCGAGGGGGAATGGCTACACCTTC	CASSHSRGNGYTF
TRBV13	TRBD1	TRBJ1-2	.	TGTGCCAGCAGCCCCGGAGGGACAGGAAACTATGGCTACACCTTC	CASSPGGTGNYGYTF
TRBV19	.	TRBJ2-1	.	TGTGCCAGTAGGCCAGGGTTAACATACAATGAGCAGTTCTTC	CASRPGLTYNEQFF
TRBV27	TRBD2	TRBJ2-1	.	TGTGCCAGCAGATCCTCCGGGACTAGCGGGGGTGAGCAGTTCTTC	CASRSSGTSGGEQFF
TRBV5-1	TRBD2	TRBJ2-1	few	TGCGCCAGCAGCTTGGCCGGGACTAGCTCCTACAATGAGCAGTTCTTC	CASSLAGTSSYNEQFF
TRBV4-3	TRBD1	TRBJ2-2	.	TGCGCCAGCAGCCGTGGGACAGGGGGCGACACCGGGGAGCTGTTTTTT	CASSRGTGGDTGELFF
TRBV11-1	TRBD2	TRBJ2-1	.	TGTGCCAGCAGCTTTTCGGGGGGATACGCGAGAAATGAGCAGTTCTTC	CASSFSGGYARNEQFF
TRBV5-8	TRBD1	TRBJ2-1	.	TGTGCCAGCAGCTTGGACAGGGGGTCCTACAATGAGCAGTTCTTC	CASSLDRGSYNEQFF
TRBV29-1	.	TRBJ1-1	.	TGCAGCGTTTGCCCAACAAGGAACAGCGAAGCTTTCTTT	CSVCPTRNSEAFF
TRBV29-1	.	TRBJ2-2	few	TGCAGCGTTGCGGGATCCAAGAACACCGGGGAGCTGTTTTTT	CSVAGSKNTGELFF
TRBV30	.	TRBJ1-6	.	TGTGCCTGGAGTGATAGGGATTCACCCCTCCACTTT	CAWSDRDSPLHF
TRBV4-3	TRBD1	TRBJ1-3	.	TGCGCCAGCAGCCAAGATCGGACAGGGGGCAGTGGAAACACCATATATTTT	CASSQDRTGGSGNTIYF
TRBV10-3	.	TRBJ1-2	.	TGTGCCATCGATGGGGGCCAGGGAGGGGGCTACACCTTC	CAIDGGQGGGYTF
TRBV7-2	.	TRBJ2-3	.	TGTGCCAGCACCGTTGGCAGGGCTGCAGATACGCAGTATTTT	CASTVGRAADTQYF
TRBV6-1	.	TRBJ1-3	.	TGTGCCAGCAGTGCCGAGAGGTCTGGAAACACCATATATTTT	CASSAERSGNTIYF
TRBV18	TRBD1	TRBJ2-1	once	TGTGCCAGCTCACCTGCTACAGGGGGCTCCTACAATGAGCAGTTCTTC	CASSPATGGSYNEQFF
TRBV5-6	.	TRBJ2-7	few	TGTGCCAGCAGCTTGGCTAGAGCCGAGCAGTACTTC	CASSLARAEQYF
TRBV6-6	.	TRBJ2-4	.	TGTGCCAGCTGCAAGACAGGCGGGACCCACAAAAACATTCAGTACTTC	CASCKTGGTHKNIQYF
TRBV25-1	.	TRBJ1-6	once	TGTGCCAGCAGTGAATCAGCAGTTTCAAATTCACCCCTCCACTTT	CASSESAVSNSPLHF
TRBV7-8	.	TRBJ1-4	once	TGTGCCAGCAGCTTGGAGGCAACTAATGAAAAACTGTTTTTT	CASSLEATNEKLFF
TRBV6-1	.	TRBJ1-5	few	TGTGCCAGCATGAGGGACGGGAGCAATCAGCCCCAGCATTTT	CASMRDGSNQPQHF
TRBV6-5	.	TRBJ1-2	.	TGTGCCAGCAGTTATGCTACCGGATATGGCTACACCTTC	CASSYATGYGYTF
TRBV4-1	TRBD2	TRBJ2-7	.	TGCGCCAGCAGCCTACGGGACTACTCTTATTACGAGCAGTACTTC	CASSLRDYSYYEQYF